The subject of this entry is one T cell receptor (beta chain). This CDR3 spans 16 amino acids. Trimming cost V 1 base and J 5 bases; bases outside gene matches: 8. Germline loops: CDR1 LGHNA, CDR2 YNFKEQ. This sample was included in a study of control samples from healthy donors and cancer patients. The table came from immunoSEQ multiplex PCR; TCRdb's copy has only in-frame clones and leaves some out. In the table there are over 150,000 clones, 85% to 95% of which are singletons. Sequenced input: blood. This receptor was obtained from a woman aged 18-29 years in good health. The V call is TRBV4-2, the J call TRBJ2-1; 7 bases line up with TRBD2. CDR3 residues: CASSQVFAGVNNEQFF. CDR3 nucleotide sequence: TGTGCCAGCAGCCAAGTATTCGCGGGGGTAAACAATGAGCAGTTCTTC.